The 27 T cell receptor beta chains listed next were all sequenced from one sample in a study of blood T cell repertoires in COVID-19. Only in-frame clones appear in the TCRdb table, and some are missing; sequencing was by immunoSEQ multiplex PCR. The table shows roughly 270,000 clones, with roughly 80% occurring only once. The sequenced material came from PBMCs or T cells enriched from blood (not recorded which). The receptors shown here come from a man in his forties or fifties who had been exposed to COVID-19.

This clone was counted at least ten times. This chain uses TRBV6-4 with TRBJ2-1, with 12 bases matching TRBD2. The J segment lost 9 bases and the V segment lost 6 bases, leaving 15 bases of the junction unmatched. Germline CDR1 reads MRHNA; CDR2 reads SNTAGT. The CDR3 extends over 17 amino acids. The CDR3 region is CASSGTSGRSPRGEQFF. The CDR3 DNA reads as TGTGCCAGCAGCGGTACTAGCGGGAGGTCCCCCCGGGGTGAGCAGTTCTTC.

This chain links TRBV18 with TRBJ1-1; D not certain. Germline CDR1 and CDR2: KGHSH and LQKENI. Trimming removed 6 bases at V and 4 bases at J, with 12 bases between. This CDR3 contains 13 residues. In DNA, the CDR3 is TGTGCCAGCTCCGGAGGTTTCGGCACTGAAGCTTTCTTT. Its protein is CASSGGFGTEAFF.

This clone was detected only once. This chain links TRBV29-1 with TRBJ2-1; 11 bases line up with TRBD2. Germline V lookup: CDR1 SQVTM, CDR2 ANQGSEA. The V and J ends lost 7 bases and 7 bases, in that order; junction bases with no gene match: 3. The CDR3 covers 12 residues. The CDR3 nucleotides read TGCAGCGGGACTAGCGGGTTAAATGAGCAGTTCTTC. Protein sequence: CSGTSGLNEQFF.

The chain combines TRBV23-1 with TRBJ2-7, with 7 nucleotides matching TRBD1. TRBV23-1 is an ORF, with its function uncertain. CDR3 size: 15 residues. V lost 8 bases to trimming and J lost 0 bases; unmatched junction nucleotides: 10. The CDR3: CASGRTGLYSYEQYF. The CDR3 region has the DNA TGCGCCAGCGGTAGGACAGGCCTTTACTCCTACGAGCAGTACTTC.

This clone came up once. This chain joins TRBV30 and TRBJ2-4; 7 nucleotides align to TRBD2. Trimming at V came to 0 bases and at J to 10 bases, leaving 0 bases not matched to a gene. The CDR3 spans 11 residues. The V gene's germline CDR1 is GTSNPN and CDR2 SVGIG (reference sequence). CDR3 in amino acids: CAWSVSGIQYF. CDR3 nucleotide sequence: TGTGCCTGGAGTGTTAGCGGGATTCAGTACTTC.

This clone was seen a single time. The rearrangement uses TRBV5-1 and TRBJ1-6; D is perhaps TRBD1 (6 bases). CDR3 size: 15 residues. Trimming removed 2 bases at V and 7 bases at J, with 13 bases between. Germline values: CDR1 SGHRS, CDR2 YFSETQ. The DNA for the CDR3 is TGCGCCAGCAGCTTCGAACAGGGAATCAATTCACCCCTCCACTTT. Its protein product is CASSFEQGINSPLHF.

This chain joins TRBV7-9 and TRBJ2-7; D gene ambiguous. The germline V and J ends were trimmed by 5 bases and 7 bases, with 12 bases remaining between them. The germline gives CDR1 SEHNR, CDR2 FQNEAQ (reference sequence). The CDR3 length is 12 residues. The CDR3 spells CASSKSEREQYF. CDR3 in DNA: TGTGCCAGCAGCAAAAGCGAGCGTGAGCAGTACTTC.

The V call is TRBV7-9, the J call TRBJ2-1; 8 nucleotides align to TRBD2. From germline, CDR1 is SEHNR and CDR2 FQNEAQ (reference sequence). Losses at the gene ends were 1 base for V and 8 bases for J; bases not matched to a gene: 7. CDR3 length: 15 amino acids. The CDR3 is CASSLVGRAKDEQFF. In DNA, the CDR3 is TGTGCCAGCAGCTTAGTCGGGAGGGCGAAGGATGAGCAGTTCTTC.

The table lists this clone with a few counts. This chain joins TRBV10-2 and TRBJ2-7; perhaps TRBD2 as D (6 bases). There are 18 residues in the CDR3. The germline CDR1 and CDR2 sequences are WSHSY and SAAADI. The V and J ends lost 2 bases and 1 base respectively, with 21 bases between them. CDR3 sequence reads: CASSEKVWPGVPSYEQYF. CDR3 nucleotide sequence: TGCGCCAGCAGTGAGAAGGTGTGGCCGGGGGTTCCATCCTACGAGCAGTACTTC.

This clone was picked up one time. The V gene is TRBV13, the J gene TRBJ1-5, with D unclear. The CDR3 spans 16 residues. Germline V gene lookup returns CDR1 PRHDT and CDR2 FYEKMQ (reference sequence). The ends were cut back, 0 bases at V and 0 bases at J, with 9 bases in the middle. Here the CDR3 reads CASSLGTSYSNQPQHF. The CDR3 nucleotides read TGTGCCAGCAGCTTAGGGACAAGCTATAGCAATCAGCCCCAGCATTTT. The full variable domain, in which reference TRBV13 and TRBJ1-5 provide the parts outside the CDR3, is AAGVIQSPRHLIKEKRETATLKCYPIPRHDTVYWYQQGPGQDPQFLISFYEKMQSDKGSIPDRFSAQQFSDYHSELNMSSLELGDSALYFCASSLGTSYSNQPQHFGDGTRLSIL.

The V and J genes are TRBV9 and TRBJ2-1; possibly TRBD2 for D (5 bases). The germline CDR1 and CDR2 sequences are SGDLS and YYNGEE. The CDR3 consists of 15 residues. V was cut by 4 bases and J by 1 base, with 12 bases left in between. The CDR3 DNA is TGTGCCAGCAGCCCGAGGGTCCAATCCTACAATGAGCAGTTCTTC. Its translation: CASSPRVQSYNEQFF.

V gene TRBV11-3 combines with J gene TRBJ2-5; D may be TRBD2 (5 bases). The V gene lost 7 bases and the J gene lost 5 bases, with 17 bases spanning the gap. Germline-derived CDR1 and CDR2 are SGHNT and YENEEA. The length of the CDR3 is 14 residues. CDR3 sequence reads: CASKYPGGGETQYF. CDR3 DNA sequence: TGTGCCAGCAAGTACCCTGGAGGCGGGGAGACCCAGTACTTC. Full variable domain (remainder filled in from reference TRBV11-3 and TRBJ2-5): EAGVVQSPRYKIIEKKQPVAFWCNPISGHNTLYWYLQNLGQGPELLIRYENEEAVDDSQLPKDRFSAERLKGVDSTLKIQPAELGDSAVYLCASKYPGGGETQYFGPGTRLLVL.

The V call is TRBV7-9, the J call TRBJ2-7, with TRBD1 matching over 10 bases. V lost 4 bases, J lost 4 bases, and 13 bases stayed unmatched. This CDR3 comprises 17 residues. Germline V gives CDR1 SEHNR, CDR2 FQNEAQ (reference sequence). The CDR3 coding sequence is TGTGCCAGCAGCTCGACTTTGGCGGACAGGGGGAATTACGAGCAGTACTTC. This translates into CASSSTLADRGNYEQYF.

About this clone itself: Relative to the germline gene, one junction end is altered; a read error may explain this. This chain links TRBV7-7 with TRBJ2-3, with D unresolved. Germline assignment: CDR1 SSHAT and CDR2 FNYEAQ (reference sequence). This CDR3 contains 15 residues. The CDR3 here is CASSFGYGGTDTQYF. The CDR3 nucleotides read TGTGCTAGCAGCTTCGGGTACGGCGGCACAGATACGCAGTATTTT.

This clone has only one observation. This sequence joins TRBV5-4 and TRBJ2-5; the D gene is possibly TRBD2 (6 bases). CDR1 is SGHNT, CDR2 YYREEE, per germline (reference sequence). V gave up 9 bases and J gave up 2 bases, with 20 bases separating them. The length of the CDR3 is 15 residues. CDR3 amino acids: CATPPGVQTQETQYF. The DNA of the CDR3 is TGTGCCACCCCACCGGGGGTCCAAACACAAGAGACCCAGTACTTC. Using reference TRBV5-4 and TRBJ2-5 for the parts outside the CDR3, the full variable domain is ETGVTQSPTHLIKTRGQQVTLRCSSQSGHNTVSWYQQALGQGPQFIFQYYREEENGRGNFPPRFSGLQFPNYSSELNVNALELDDSALYLCATPPGVQTQETQYFGPGTRLLVL.

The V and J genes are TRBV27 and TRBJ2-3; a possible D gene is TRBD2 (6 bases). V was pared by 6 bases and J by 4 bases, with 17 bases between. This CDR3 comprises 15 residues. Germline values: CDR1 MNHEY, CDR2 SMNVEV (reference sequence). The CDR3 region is CASSQGLGGADTQYF. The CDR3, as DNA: TGTGCCAGCAGCCAAGGACTGGGAGGTGCAGATACGCAGTATTTT.

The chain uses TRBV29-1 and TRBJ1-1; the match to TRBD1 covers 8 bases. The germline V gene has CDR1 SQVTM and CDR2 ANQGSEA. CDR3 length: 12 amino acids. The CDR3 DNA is TGCATGATAACAGGGGGTAACACTGAAGCTTTCTTT. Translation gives CMITGGNTEAFF.

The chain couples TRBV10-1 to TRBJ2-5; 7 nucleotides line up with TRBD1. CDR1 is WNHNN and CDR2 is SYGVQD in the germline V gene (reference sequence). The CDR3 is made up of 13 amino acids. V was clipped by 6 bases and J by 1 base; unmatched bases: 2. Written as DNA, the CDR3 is TGCGCCAGCAGCAGGGGGTCCCAAGAGACCCAGTACTTC. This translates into CASSRGSQETQYF.

CDR3 nucleotides: TGTGCCACCCAGGGACAGCTGAACACTGAAGCTTTCTTT. It translates to CATQGQLNTEAFF. The J gene is TRBJ1-1, the V gene TRBV11-2; 7 bases match TRBD1. The J segment lost 0 bases and the V segment lost 10 bases, leaving 5 bases of the junction unmatched. The germline gives CDR1 SGHAT, CDR2 FQNNGV. The CDR3 extends over 13 amino acids.

The CDR3 nucleotides are TGTGCCAGTAGCCCCCGGGGCGGGAGATCGAATGAGCAGTTCTTC. Encoded protein: CASSPRGGRSNEQFF. J is TRBJ2-1 and V is TRBV19, with 7 nucleotides matching TRBD2. V lost 6 bases, J lost 7 bases, and 12 bases stayed unmatched. CDR3 length equals 15 residues. Germline values: CDR1 LNHDA, CDR2 SQIVND (reference sequence).

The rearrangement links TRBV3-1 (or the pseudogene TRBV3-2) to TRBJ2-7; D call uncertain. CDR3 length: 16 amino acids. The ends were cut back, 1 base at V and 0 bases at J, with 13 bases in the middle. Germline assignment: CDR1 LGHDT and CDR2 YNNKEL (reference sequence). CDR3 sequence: CASSQGSKPSSYEQYF. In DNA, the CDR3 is TGTGCCAGCAGCCAAGGGTCAAAGCCAAGCTCCTACGAGCAGTACTTC.

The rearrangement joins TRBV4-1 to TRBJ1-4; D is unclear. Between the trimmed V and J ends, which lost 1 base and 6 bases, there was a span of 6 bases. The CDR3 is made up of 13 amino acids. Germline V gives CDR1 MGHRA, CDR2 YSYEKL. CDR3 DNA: TGCGCCAGCAGCCAAGGCCCGGATGAAAAACTGTTTTTT. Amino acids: CASSQGPDEKLFF.

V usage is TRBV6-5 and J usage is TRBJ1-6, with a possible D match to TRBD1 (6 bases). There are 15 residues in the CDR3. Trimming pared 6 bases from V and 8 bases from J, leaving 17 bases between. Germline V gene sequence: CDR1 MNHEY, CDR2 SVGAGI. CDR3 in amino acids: CASRDEKGGHSPLHF. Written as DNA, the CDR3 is TGTGCCAGCAGAGACGAAAAGGGGGGGCATTCACCCCTCCACTTT.

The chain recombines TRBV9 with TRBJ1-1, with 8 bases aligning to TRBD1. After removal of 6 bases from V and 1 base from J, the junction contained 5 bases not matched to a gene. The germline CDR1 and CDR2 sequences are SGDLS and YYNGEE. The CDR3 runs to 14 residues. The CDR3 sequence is CASTAGTGNTEAFF. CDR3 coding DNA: TGTGCCAGCACGGCCGGGACAGGGAACACTGAAGCTTTCTTT.

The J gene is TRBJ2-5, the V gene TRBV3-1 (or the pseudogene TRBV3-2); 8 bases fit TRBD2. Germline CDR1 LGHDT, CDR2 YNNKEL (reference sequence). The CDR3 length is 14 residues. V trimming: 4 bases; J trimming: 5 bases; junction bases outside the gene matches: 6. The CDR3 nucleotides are TGTGCCAGCAGCCCACGGGAGGGAACGGAGACCCAGTACTTC. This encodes CASSPREGTETQYF.

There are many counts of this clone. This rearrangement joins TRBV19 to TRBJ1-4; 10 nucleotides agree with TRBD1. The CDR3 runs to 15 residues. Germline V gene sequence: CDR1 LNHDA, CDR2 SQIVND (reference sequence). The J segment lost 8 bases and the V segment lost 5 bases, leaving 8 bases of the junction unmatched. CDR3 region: CASSGYGTGDEKLFF. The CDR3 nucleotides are TGTGCCAGTAGTGGTTACGGGACAGGGGACGAAAAACTGTTTTTT. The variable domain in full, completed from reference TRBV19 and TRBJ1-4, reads DGGITQSPKYLFRKEGQNVTLSCEQNLNHDAMYWYRQDPGQGLRLIYYSQIVNDFQKGDIAEGYSVSREKKESFPLTVTSAQKNPTAFYLCASSGYGTGDEKLFFGSGTQLSVL.

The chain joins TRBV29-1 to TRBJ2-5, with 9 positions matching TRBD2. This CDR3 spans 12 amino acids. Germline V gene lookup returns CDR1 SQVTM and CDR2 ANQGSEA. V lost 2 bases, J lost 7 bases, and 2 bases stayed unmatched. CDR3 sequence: CSVEWREGTQYF. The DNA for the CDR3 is TGCAGCGTTGAATGGCGGGAGGGGACCCAGTACTTC.